One and the same sample provided the 24 T cell receptor beta chains below, sequenced in a study of blood T cell repertoires in COVID-19. The method was immunoSEQ multiplex PCR; TCRdb's version includes in-frame clones alone and lacks a portion of them. In the table there are roughly 220,000 clones, roughly 90% of which are singletons. The sequenced material came from PBMCs or T cells enriched from blood (not recorded which). The receptors derive from a man aged 25-40 years who had been exposed to COVID-19.

V usage is TRBV5-5 and J usage is TRBJ2-3; 11 positions agree with TRBD1. J was trimmed by 4 bases and V by 3 bases; bases with no gene match: 7. There are 16 residues in the CDR3. The germline CDR1 and CDR2 sequences are SGHKS and YYEKEE (reference sequence). The CDR3 region is CASSSVPGQGADTQYF. The DNA for the CDR3 is TGTGCCAGCAGCTCCGTCCCGGGACAGGGGGCAGATACGCAGTATTTT.

The V and J genes are TRBV9 and TRBJ2-1; D perhaps matches TRBD2 (7 bases). V dropped 2 bases and J dropped 5 bases, with 17 bases sitting between them. From germline, CDR1 is SGDLS and CDR2 YYNGEE. The CDR3 runs to 16 residues. DNA for the CDR3: TGTGCCAGCAGCGTCAATGCGGGGGCGCTAAACAATGAGCAGTTCTTC. The encoded protein is CASSVNAGALNNEQFF.

This rearrangement joins TRBV6-1 to TRBJ2-3; tentative D call: TRBD1 (5 bases). V was cut by 2 bases and J by 6 bases, with 9 bases left in between. CDR1 MNHNS and CDR2 SASEGT come from the germline V gene. This CDR3 is built from 13 residues. The CDR3 DNA sequence: TGTGCCAGCAGTGAAATCAGGGATGATACGCAGTATTTT. Protein sequence: CASSEIRDDTQYF.

This clone was detected many times. The rearrangement links TRBV7-6 to TRBJ2-3; 9 bases map to TRBD2. The CDR3 totals 16 residues. CDR1 and CDR2 from the germline V gene are SGHVS and FNYEAQ. J lost 2 bases, V lost 4 bases, and 7 bases had no gene match. The CDR3 nucleotides are TGTGCCAGCAGCTCGGGGACTAGCTCCCTCACAGATACGCAGTATTTT. Its protein product is CASSSGTSSLTDTQYF.

The chain is built from TRBV7-2 and TRBJ1-3, with a weak D call TRBD1 (6 bases). The germline V and J ends were trimmed by 3 bases and 4 bases, with 16 bases remaining between them. Germline assignment: CDR1 SGHTA and CDR2 FQGNSA. CDR3 length equals 16 residues. CDR3 loop: CASSFRQVPGGNTIYF. The CDR3 DNA reads TGTGCCAGCAGCTTCAGACAGGTCCCGGGGGGAAACACCATATATTTT. Together with reference TRBV7-2 and TRBJ1-3, the CDR3 gives the full variable domain: GAGVSQSPSNKVTEKGKDVELRCDPISGHTALYWYRQSLGQGLEFLIYFQGNSAPDKSGLPSDRFSAERTGGSVSTLTIQRTQQEDSAVYLCASSFRQVPGGNTIYFGEGSWLTVV.

The V call is TRBV9, the J call TRBJ2-1; 9 positions match TRBD2. The CDR3 runs 16 residues. V was clipped by 0 bases and J by 4 bases; unmatched bases: 5. CDR1 and CDR2 (germline): SGDLS, YYNGEE. CDR3 residues: CASSVDGGGVYNEQFF. The CDR3 DNA is TGTGCCAGCAGCGTAGATGGCGGGGGGGTTTACAATGAGCAGTTCTTC.

This sequence joins TRBV2 and TRBJ2-2, with TRBD1 as a possible D gene (6 bases). Trimming took off 6 bases at V and 4 bases at J, with 9 bases between the two ends. Looked up from germline, CDR1 is SNHLY and CDR2 is FYNNEI. This CDR3 is built from 13 residues. CDR3 region: CASRQGSTGELFF. The DNA of the CDR3 is TGTGCCAGCAGACAGGGAAGCACCGGGGAGCTGTTTTTT.

In this sample, this clone turned up once. The J gene is TRBJ2-5, the V gene TRBV18; 8 bases match TRBD2. CDR1 is KGHSH, CDR2 LQKENI, per germline. This CDR3 has 16 amino acids. Trimming removed 2 bases from V and 5 bases from J; junction bases left unmatched: 10. CDR3 coding DNA: TGTGCCAGCTCACCAGGAATCGGACTAGCCGGTGAGACCCAGTACTTC. The encoded protein is CASSPGIGLAGETQYF.

The chain combines TRBV11-2 with TRBJ2-2; D gene unclear. This CDR3 spans 15 amino acids. Germline assignment: CDR1 SGHAT and CDR2 FQNNGV. V was trimmed by 5 bases and J by 3 bases, leaving 13 bases between them. CDR3 coding DNA: TGTGCCAGCAGCGCTTGGGCGCGCGACACCGGGGAGCTGTTTTTT. Residues: CASSAWARDTGELFF.

The chain couples TRBV5-1 to TRBJ1-2; weak D call: TRBD1 (6 bases). The CDR3 is 13 residues long. Germline V lookup: CDR1 SGHRS, CDR2 YFSETQ. Trimming took off 4 bases at V and 6 bases at J, with 13 bases between the two ends. Here the CDR3 DNA reads TGCGCCAGCAGCCGTCAGGGGCATGATGGCTACACCTTC. Encoded protein: CASSRQGHDGYTF.

The rearrangement joins TRBV11-3 to TRBJ2-1; 12 bases line up with TRBD2. The CDR3 runs to 15 residues. Germline V CDR1 and CDR2: SGHNT, YENEEA. After removal of 5 bases from V and 6 bases from J, the junction contained 5 bases not matched to a gene. Written as DNA, the CDR3 is TGTGCCAGCAGCCGACGACTAGCGGGGGCCAATGAGCAGTTCTTC. Protein product: CASSRRLAGANEQFF.

V usage is TRBV6-2 or TRBV6-3 and J usage is TRBJ2-5; D perhaps matches TRBD2 (5 bases). V was cut by 4 bases and J by 5 bases, with 17 bases left in between. CDR1 is MNHEY and CDR2 is SVGEGT in the germline V gene. The CDR3 contains 15 residues. DNA for the CDR3: TGTGCCAGCAGTTCCGGACTCCCAGACACGGAGACCCAGTACTTC. Its protein product is CASSSGLPDTETQYF.

The chain carries TRBV19 and TRBJ2-4; TRBD1 aligns across 9 bases. Germline loops: CDR1 LNHDA, CDR2 SQIVND (reference sequence). This CDR3 contains 15 residues. With V trimmed by 3 bases and J by 8 bases, 8 bases remained unmatched. For the CDR3, the DNA is TGTGCCAGTAGTATTAGAACAGGGGGCTCGGACATTCAGTACTTC. Translation gives CASSIRTGGSDIQYF.

V gene TRBV7-8 combines with J gene TRBJ1-2; tentatively, D is TRBD1 (6 bases). Germline lookup yields CDR1 SGHVS and CDR2 FQNEAQ. The V and J ends lost 3 bases and 0 bases respectively, with 14 bases between them. This CDR3 has 16 residues. CDR3 nucleotide sequence: TGTGCCAGCAGCTTGGCAGGGGCACGAGCTAACTATGGCTACACCTTC. It encodes CASSLAGARANYGYTF.

The rearrangement links TRBV10-3 to TRBJ2-2; a weak D match, TRBD2 (5 bases). V lost 4 bases and J 6 bases, leaving 9 bases between the germline ends. The CDR3 has 13 amino acids. Germline loops: CDR1 ENHRY, CDR2 SYGVKD. The CDR3 coding sequence is TGTGCCATCAGTGGAGTAGCGCCCGGGGAGCTGTTTTTT. This translates into CAISGVAPGELFF.

The chain joins TRBV19 to TRBJ2-5; D possibly corresponds to TRBD2 (6 bases). Germline values: CDR1 LNHDA, CDR2 SQIVND (reference sequence). This CDR3 spans 15 amino acids. V was shortened by 3 bases and J by 1 base, with 12 bases between the two germline ends. CDR3 DNA: TGTGCCAGTAGTATGGAGGGGACGATCCAAGAGACCCAGTACTTC. This sequence encodes CASSMEGTIQETQYF. Based on the CDR3 plus reference TRBV19 and TRBJ2-5, the full variable domain is DGGITQSPKYLFRKEGQNVTLSCEQNLNHDAMYWYRQDPGQGLRLIYYSQIVNDFQKGDIAEGYSVSREKKESFPLTVTSAQKNPTAFYLCASSMEGTIQETQYFGPGTRLLVL.

V and J are TRBV29-1 and TRBJ2-1, with D perhaps matching TRBD1 (5 bases). V lost 6 bases to trimming and J lost 6 bases, with 15 bases between them. The germline CDR1 and CDR2 sequences are SQVTM and ANQGSEA. There are 13 residues in the CDR3. The CDR3 loop is CSVQGAVPNEQFF. CDR3 DNA: TGCAGCGTGCAGGGTGCGGTTCCCAATGAGCAGTTCTTC.

The chain carries TRBV4-2 and TRBJ1-2; no clear D. The germline gives CDR1 LGHNA, CDR2 YNFKEQ. V lost 1 base to trimming and J lost 2 bases, with 11 bases between them. The CDR3 consists of 15 residues. CDR3 nucleotide sequence: TGTGCCAGCAGCCAAGGATATTTAGTAAACTATGGCTACACCTTC. Encoded protein: CASSQGYLVNYGYTF.

The chain recombines TRBV4-2 with TRBJ2-1; D is uncertain. The germline V gene has CDR1 LGHNA and CDR2 YNFKEQ. CDR3 length: 13 residues. Trimming left V 0 bases short and J 5 bases short, with 5 bases between. This chain's CDR3 is CASSQDSDNEQFF. Written as DNA, the CDR3 is TGTGCCAGCAGCCAAGATTCGGACAATGAGCAGTTCTTC.

V is TRBV7-2 and J is TRBJ2-2, with a tentative D call TRBD1 (6 bases). CDR1 is SGHTA, CDR2 FQGNSA, per germline. Trimming removed 3 bases from V and 2 bases from J, with 10 bases in between. This CDR3 contains 15 residues. The CDR3: CASSFSGTNTGELFF. DNA for the CDR3: TGTGCCAGCAGCTTCTCCGGGACAAACACCGGGGAGCTGTTTTTT.

The chain employs TRBV10-3 and TRBJ2-7; TRBD1 agrees at 7 bases. V dropped 4 bases and J dropped 4; count of bases not matched to a gene: 7. In germline, CDR1 is ENHRY, CDR2 SYGVKD. CDR3 length equals 14 residues. The CDR3 DNA is TGTGCCATCAGTGGACGACAGGGAGAGTACGAGCAGTACTTC. Translating it yields CAISGRQGEYEQYF.

V and J are TRBV29-1 and TRBJ2-2; 10 bases are a match to TRBD2. The CDR3 has 14 residues. V was pared by 8 bases and J by 4 bases, with 7 bases of the junction left unmatched. The V gene's germline CDR1 is SQVTM and CDR2 ANQGSEA. CDR3 sequence (DNA): TGCAGCTTCAAAGCGGGGGGGATCACCGGGGAGCTGTTTTTT. Protein: CSFKAGGITGELFF.

The gene calls are TRBV5-5 and TRBJ2-7; the match to TRBD2 covers 8 bases. The CDR3 runs 15 residues. V shed 0 bases and J 1 base; nucleotides not matched to a gene: 3. From germline, CDR1 is SGHKS and CDR2 YYEKEE (reference sequence). CDR3 nucleotides: TGTGCCAGCAGCTTGGAACCGGGGGGGTCCTACGAGCAGTACTTC. Translation gives CASSLEPGGSYEQYF.

The gene calls are TRBV5-1 and TRBJ2-4; maybe TRBD2 (5 bases). Germline V gives CDR1 SGHRS, CDR2 YFSETQ. The V and J ends lost 5 bases and 6 bases respectively, with 18 bases between them. The length of the CDR3 is 15 residues. CDR3 sequence (DNA): TGCGCCAGCAGTCTGGTGGGAGATACCGGAAACATTCAGTACTTC. The encoded protein is CASSLVGDTGNIQYF.